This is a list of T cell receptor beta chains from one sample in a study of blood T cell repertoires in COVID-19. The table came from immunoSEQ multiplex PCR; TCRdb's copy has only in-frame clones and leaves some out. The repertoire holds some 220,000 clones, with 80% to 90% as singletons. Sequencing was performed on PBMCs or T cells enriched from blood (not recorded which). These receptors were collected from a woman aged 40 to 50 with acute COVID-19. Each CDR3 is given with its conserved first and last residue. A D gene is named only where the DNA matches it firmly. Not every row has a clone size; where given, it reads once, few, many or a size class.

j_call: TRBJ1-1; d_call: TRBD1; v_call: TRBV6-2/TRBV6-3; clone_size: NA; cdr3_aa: CASSMTGGSTEAFF; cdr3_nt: TGTGCCAGCAGCATGACAGGGGGATCTACTGAAGCTTTCTTT
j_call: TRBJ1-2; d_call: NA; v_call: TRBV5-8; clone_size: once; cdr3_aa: CASNFYTGRLDYGYTF; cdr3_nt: TGTGCCAGCAACTTTTATACAGGGCGATTGGACTATGGCTACACCTTC
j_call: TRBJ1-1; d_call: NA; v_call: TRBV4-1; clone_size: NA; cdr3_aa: CASSQAMNTEAFF; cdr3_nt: TGCGCCAGCAGCCAAGCTATGAACACTGAAGCTTTCTTT
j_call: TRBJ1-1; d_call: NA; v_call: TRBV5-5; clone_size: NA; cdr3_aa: CASSLAGWEAFF; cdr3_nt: TGTGCCAGCAGCCTGGCAGGATGGGAAGCTTTCTTT
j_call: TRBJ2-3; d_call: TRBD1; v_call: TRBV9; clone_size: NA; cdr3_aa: CASSATGTGGTDTQYF; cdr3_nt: TGTGCCAGCAGCGCGACCGGGACAGGGGGCACAGATACGCAGTATTTT
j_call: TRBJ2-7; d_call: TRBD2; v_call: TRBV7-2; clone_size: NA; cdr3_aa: CASSKAGTSVSYEQYF; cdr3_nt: TGTGCCAGCAGCAAAGCCGGGACTAGCGTTTCCTACGAGCAGTACTTC
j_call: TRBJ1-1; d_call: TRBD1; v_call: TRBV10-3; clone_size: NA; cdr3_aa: CAIRVQGAETEAFF; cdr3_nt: TGTGCCATCAGAGTTCAGGGGGCGGAAACTGAAGCTTTCTTT
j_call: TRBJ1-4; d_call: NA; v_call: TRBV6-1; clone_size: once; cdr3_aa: CASSPPGQSEKLFF; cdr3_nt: TGTGCCAGCAGTCCCCCAGGGCAAAGTGAAAAACTGTTTTTT
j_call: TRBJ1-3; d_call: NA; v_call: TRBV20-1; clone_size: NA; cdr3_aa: CSASVRNSGNTIYF; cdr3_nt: TGCAGTGCTAGTGTCAGAAACTCTGGAAACACCATATATTTT
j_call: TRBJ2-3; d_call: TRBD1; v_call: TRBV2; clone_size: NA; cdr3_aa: CASSETGAGPDTQYF; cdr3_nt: TGTGCCAGCAGTGAGACAGGGGCCGGACCAGATACGCAGTATTTT
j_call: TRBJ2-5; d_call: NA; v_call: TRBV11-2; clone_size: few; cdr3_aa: CASSLVQPGETQYF; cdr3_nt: TGTGCCAGCAGCTTAGTCCAGCCAGGGGAGACCCAGTACTTC
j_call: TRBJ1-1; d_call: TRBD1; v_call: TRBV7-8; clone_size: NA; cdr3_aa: CASEGQGYQRTEAFF; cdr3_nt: TGTGCCAGCGAGGGACAGGGGTACCAAAGGACTGAAGCTTTCTTT
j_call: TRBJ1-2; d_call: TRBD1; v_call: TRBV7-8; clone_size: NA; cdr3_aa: CASSLGQGGGYTF; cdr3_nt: TGTGCCAGCAGCCTCGGACAGGGTGGTGGCTACACCTTC
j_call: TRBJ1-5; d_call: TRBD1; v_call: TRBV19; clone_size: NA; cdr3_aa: CASRDRGDNQPQHF; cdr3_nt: TGTGCCAGTAGGGACAGGGGCGACAATCAGCCCCAGCATTTT
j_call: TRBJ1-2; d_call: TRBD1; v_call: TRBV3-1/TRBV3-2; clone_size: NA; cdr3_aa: CASSQDRTGYGYTF; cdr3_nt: TGTGCCAGCAGCCAAGATAGGACAGGCTATGGCTACACCTTC
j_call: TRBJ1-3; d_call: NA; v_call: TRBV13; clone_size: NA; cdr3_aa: CASSLGVSPLGNTIYF; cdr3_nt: TGTGCCAGCAGCTTAGGCGTCTCCCCCCTGGGAAACACCATATATTTT
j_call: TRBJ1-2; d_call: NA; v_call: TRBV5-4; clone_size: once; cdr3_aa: CASSGDFRGYTF; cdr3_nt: TGTGCCAGCAGCGGAGACTTTAGGGGCTACACCTTC
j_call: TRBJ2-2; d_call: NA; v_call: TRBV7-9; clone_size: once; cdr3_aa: CASSLGGIGELFF; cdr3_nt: TGTGCCAGCAGCTTGGGGGGAATCGGGGAGCTGTTTTTT
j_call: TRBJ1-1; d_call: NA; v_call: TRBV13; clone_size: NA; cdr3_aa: CASSVMNTEAFF; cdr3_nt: TGTGCCAGCAGCGTCATGAACACTGAAGCTTTCTTT
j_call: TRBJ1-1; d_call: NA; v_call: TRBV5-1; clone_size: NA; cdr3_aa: CASSLGTGTEAFF; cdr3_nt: TGCGCCAGCAGCTTGGGGACGGGGACTGAAGCTTTCTTT
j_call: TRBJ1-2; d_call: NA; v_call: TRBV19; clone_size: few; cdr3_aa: CASSIPGYGYTF; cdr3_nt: TGTGCCAGTAGTATACCGGGCTATGGCTACACCTTC
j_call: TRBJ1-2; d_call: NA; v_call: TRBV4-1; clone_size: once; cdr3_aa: CASSQDEGRGYGYTF; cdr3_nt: TGCGCCAGCAGCCAAGATGAGGGCCGAGGCTATGGCTACACCTTC
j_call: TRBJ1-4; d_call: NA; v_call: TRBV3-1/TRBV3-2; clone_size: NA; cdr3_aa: CASSQGGALSF; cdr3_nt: TGTGCCAGCAGCCAAGGCGGCGCGCTAAGTTTT
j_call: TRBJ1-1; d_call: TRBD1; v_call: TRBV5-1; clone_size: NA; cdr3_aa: CASSWGQGDATEAFF; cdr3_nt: TGCGCCAGCAGCTGGGGACAGGGAGATGCCACTGAAGCTTTCTTT
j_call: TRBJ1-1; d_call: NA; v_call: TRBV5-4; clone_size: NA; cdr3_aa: CASSGDTRWWTEAFF; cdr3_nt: TGTGCCAGCAGCGGGGACACTAGGTGGTGGACTGAAGCTTTCTTT
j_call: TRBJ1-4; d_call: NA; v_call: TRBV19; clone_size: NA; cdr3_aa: CASSSQGGGGEKLFF; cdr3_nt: TGTGCCAGTAGTTCCCAGGGCGGGGGAGGAGAAAAACTGTTTTTT
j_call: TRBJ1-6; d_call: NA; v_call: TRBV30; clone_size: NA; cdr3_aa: CAWNLLTLGARNSPLHF; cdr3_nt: TGTGCCTGGAATCTTCTAACCCTAGGGGCCCGTAATTCACCCCTCCACTTT
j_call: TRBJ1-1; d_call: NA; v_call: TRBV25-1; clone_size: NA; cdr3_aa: CASSEFGAGAEAFF; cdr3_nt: TGTGCCAGCAGTGAATTCGGGGCAGGGGCCGAAGCTTTCTTT
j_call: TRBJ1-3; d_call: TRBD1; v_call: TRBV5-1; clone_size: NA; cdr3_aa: CASSLGTGRDTIYF; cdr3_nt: TGCGCCAGCAGCTTGGGGACAGGGCGCGACACCATATATTTT
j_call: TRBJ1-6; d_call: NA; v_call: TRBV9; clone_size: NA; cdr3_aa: CASSVALQLLSPLHF; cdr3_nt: TGTGCCAGCAGCGTAGCTCTACAGCTTTTGTCACCCCTCCACTTT
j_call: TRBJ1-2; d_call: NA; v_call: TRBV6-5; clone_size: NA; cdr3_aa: CASSYSGRRGYTF; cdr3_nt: TGTGCCAGCAGTTACTCCGGGAGACGTGGCTACACCTTC
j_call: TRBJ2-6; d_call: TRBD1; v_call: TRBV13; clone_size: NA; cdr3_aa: CASSSSRGQVSFGGANVLTF; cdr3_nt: TGTGCCAGCAGCTCTAGCCGGGGACAGGTATCTTTCGGTGGGGCCAACGTCCTGACTTTC
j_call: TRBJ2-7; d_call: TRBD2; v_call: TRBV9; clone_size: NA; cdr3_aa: CASSGGAGLAGGHSYEQYF; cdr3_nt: TGTGCCAGCAGCGGAGGGGCTGGACTAGCGGGGGGCCACTCCTACGAGCAGTACTTC
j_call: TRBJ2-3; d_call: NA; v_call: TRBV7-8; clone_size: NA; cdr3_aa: CASSPNLGGASLVDTQYF; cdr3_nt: TGTGCCAGCAGCCCAAATCTCGGGGGAGCCAGTTTAGTAGATACGCAGTATTTT
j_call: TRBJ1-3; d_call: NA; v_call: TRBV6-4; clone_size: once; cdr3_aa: CASSDGGTGDTIYF; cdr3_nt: TGTGCCAGCAGTGACGGAGGGACTGGTGACACCATATATTTT
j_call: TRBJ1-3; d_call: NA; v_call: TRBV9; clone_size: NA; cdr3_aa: CASSFRGTGNTIYF; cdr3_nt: TGTGCCAGCAGCTTTAGGGGGACTGGAAACACCATATATTTT
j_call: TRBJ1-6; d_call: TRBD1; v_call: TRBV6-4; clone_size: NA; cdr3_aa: CASSDSTGGNSPLHF; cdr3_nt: TGTGCCAGCAGTGACTCGACAGGGGGCAATTCACCCCTCCACTTT
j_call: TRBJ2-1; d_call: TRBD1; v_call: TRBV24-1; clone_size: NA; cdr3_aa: CATSGTGTGKNEQFF; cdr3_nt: TGTGCCACCAGTGGGACCGGGACAGGGAAGAATGAGCAGTTCTTC
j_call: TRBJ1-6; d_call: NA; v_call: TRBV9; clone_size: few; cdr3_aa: CASSPQDSPNSPLHF; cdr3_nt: TGTGCCAGCAGCCCCCAGGACAGCCCAAATTCACCCCTCCACTTT
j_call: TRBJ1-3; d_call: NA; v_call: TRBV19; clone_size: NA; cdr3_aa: CASIDGAAAPGNTIYF; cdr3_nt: TGTGCCAGTATTGATGGGGCAGCTGCTCCTGGAAACACCATATATTTT
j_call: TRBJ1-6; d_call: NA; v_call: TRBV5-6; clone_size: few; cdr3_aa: CASNRDLSSYNSPLHF; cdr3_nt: TGTGCCAGTAACAGGGACCTGAGCTCCTATAATTCACCCCTCCACTTT
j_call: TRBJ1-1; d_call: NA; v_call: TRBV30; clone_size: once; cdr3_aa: CAWLKRGAENTEAFF; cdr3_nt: TGTGCCTGGTTAAAACGGGGGGCAGAGAACACTGAAGCTTTCTTT
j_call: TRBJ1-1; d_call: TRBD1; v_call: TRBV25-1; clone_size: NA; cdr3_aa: CASSLTGNTEAFF; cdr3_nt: TGTGCCAGCAGCCTGACAGGGAATACTGAAGCTTTCTTT
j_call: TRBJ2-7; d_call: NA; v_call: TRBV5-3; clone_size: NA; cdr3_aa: CARSYGHDYEQYF; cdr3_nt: TGTGCCAGAAGCTACGGACACGACTACGAGCAGTACTTC
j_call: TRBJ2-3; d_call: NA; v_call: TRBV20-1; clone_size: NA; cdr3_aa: CSASPRGLTDTQYF; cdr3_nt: TGCAGTGCTAGTCCGCGGGGTTTGACAGATACGCAGTATTTT
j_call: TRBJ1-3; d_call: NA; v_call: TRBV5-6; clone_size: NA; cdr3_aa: CASSLLVGHSGNTIYF; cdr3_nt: TGTGCCAGCAGCTTGTTAGTGGGCCACTCTGGAAACACCATATATTTT
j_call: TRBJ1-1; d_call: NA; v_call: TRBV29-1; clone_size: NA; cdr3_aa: CSVEDQGTEAFF; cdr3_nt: TGCAGCGTTGAAGATCAGGGGACTGAAGCTTTCTTT
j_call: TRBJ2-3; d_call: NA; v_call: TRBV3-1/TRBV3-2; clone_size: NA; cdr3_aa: CASSRVLADTQYF; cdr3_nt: TGTGCCAGCAGCCGAGTACTAGCAGATACGCAGTATTTT
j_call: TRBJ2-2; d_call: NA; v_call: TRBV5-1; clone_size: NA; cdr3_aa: CASSSSGELFF; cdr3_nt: TGCGCCAGCAGCTCTTCCGGGGAGCTGTTTTTT
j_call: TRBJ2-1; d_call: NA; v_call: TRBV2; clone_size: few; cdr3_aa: CASSEVRMTGEQFF; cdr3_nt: TGTGCCAGCAGTGAAGTCAGGATGACGGGAGAGCAGTTCTTC
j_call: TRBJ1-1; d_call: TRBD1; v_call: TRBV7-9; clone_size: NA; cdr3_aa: CASSLVSGGQSSNTEAFF; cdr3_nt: TGTGCCAGCAGCTTAGTCTCAGGGGGACAGTCGTCGAACACTGAAGCTTTCTTT
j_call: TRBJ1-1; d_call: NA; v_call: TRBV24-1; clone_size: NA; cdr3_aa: CATSGGRDEAFF; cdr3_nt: TGTGCCACCAGTGGGGGGAGGGATGAAGCTTTCTTT
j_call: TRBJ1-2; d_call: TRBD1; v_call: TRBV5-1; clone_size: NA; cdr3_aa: CASSGTVYGYTF; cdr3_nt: TGCGCCAGCAGCGGGACAGTCTATGGCTACACCTTC
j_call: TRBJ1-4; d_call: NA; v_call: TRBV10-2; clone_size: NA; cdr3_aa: CASSGVTPEGRDEKLFF; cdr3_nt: TGCGCCAGCAGTGGAGTGACACCAGAGGGAAGGGATGAAAAACTGTTTTTT
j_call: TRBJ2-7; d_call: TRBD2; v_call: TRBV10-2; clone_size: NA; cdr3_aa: CATERGSYEQYF; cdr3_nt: TGCGCCACCGAGCGGGGGTCCTACGAGCAGTACTTC